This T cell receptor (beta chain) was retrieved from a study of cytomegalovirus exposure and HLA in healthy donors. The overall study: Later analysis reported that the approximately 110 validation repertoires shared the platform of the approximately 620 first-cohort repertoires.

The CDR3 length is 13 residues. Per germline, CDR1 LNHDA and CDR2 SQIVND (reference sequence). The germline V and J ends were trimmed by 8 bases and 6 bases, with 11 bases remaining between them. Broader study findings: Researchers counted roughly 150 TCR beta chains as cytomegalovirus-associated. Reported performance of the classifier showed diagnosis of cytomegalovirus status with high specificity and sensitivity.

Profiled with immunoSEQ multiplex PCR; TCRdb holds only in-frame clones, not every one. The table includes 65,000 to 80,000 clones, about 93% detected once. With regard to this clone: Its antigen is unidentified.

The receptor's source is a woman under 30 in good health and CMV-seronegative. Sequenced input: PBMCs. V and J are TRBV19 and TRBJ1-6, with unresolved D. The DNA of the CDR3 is TGTGCCAGTCTTGGCAGTTTTAATTCACCCCTCCACTTT. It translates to CASLGSFNSPLHF.